This T cell receptor beta chain was identified in a study of T cell responses to AZD1222 COVID-19 vaccine. General study findings and limits: Spike-specific TCR breadth and depth both grew after two AZD1222 doses. At study baseline, merely a handful of AZD1222 recipients were seropositive. No day 14 peak samples; only post-peak repertoires were characterized.

Clones were sequenced by immunoSEQ multiplex PCR, and TCRdb holds only the in-frame ones, with some missing. This table holds 120,000 to 150,000 clones, under 95% found once. The CDR3 is made up of 16 amino acids. The V segment lost 3 bases and the J segment 2 bases; nucleotides outside the gene matches: 9. Per the germline V gene, CDR1 is MNHEY and CDR2 is SMNVEV (reference sequence). For this clone: The antigen remains undetermined.

The chain combines TRBV27 with TRBJ2-7; 8 positions agree with TRBD1. The source was peripheral blood, collected 28 days after the second AZD1222 dose. The clonotype comes from an adult who received the AZD1222 COVID-19 vaccine. This CDR3 is CASSFAVSDRAYEQYF. The CDR3 coding sequence is TGTGCCAGCAGTTTCGCCGTCTCGGACAGGGCCTACGAGCAGTACTTC.